The source of this TCR beta chain is a study of shared clonotypes between healthy human individuals (dated by TCRdb to about 2020). With regard to the full study: The cohort included three men and a couple of women between 18 and 49 years of age. Per donor, three plates each were used for CD4 naive and CD4 memory, two for CD8 naive, and one for CD8 memory. To increase sequencing depth and limit assay-specific biases, TCR repertoire library preparation and sequencing were carried out by different laboratories using diverse techniques. Blood TCR repertoires of five healthy adults were deeply sequenced to estimate repertoire size and the extent of clonotype sharing between individuals. Between about 0.85 and 10 billion PBMCs per donor were obtained by leukapheresis. Overall study results and their limits: Sampling was limited to blood, and TCR repertoires in tissue likely differ from TCR repertoires in blood. Pairwise subsampling indicated that sequencing depth was expected to affect the degree of clonotype sharing among donors. Around 5.4% of naive CD4, 3.5% of naive CD8, about 2.4% of memory CD4, and about 0.4% of memory CD8 clonotypes were shared across several donors. Higher generation probabilities were observed for clonotypes shared by all four sorted-subset donors than for non-shared clonotypes. Larger estimated clonotype richness was generally found for naive subsets than for memory subsets. Incomplete sequencing was indicated by rarefaction of sorted-subset datasets, despite the large sequencing depth. Because the study included a small number of donors, the genetic and exposure-history diversity represented was limited.

According to the germline V gene (reference sequence), CDR1 reads SEHNR and CDR2 reads FQNEAQ. The trim is 4 bases for V and 2 bases for J, with a gap of 9 bases between the germline ends. From cysteine to phenylalanine, the CDR3 is 14 amino acids long. Just the 42-base CDR3 DNA is kept, in frame starting at base 1. As regards this clone: It has no known antigen specificity. Nothing much larger sits one base from this clone, and base qualities are not available.

The donors were healthy, HIV-negative adults who had no recently reported acute infections or vaccinations. All donors were Caucasian adults living in Nashville, Tennessee, USA. Magnetic negative selection was used to enrich CD4+ T cells, after which naive cells were positively selected on CD45RA and the negative fraction became the memory subset. Blood was collected by leukapheresis, and PBMCs were isolated by Ficoll-Histopaque density gradient centrifugation and then cryopreserved in liquid nitrogen vapor phase. Analytical flow cytometry was used to check the purity and quantity of every magnetically sorted T cell population. Genomic DNA was isolated from every sorted fraction and measured by UV absorbance on a Nanodrop 2000c. TCR CDR3 regions were amplified from genomic DNA by multiplex PCR using the deep immunoSEQ assay. Extracted genomic DNA from each cell subset was spread evenly across all wells of several immunoSEQ 96-well plates, with each plate serving as a replicate. For sorted subsets, roughly 200 ng of genomic DNA, equivalent to around 31,000 T cell genomes, went into each replicate PCR. Purified libraries were quantified with a Qubit 3.0 fluorometer, sized on a Bioanalyzer 2100, and re-quantified with the KAPA Library Quantification kit. Each immunoSEQ 96-well plate was sequenced on its own single-read 150-cycle Illumina NextSeq 550 flow cell. In the paper's pipeline: Because the immunoSEQ output included only junctional sequences and no quality scores, the filtering could not be the same as the filtering used for full-length reads. To assign V/J genes and CDR3, sequences were annotated using PyIR, a Python wrapper for IgBLAST v1.9, with IMGT germline references. Any read was removed if the V/J assignment was weak (E-value above 1e-6), the CDR3 was missing, or the read contained stop codons, out-of-frame junctions, or ambiguous translated residues. A V3J clonotype was defined by an identical inferred V gene, J gene, and CDR3 amino acid sequence. The percentage overlap between two repertoires was calculated by dividing the number of shared unique clonotypes by the size of the smaller repertoire. Richness of each repertoire was evaluated using RTK rarefaction, the Chao1 estimator, and Recon v2.1 estimates of unobserved clonotypes. For all TCRbeta clonotypes obtained by the gDNA method from a few donors, generation probabilities were computed with OLGA. In TCRdb, the immuneACCESS table is reduced to in-frame sequences with V and J assigned. These tables do not hold every clone; where another copy was compared, an unresolved V gene accounts for under half, and the others remain unexplained. The V and J calls and clone size come from that table; D and trimming were worked out from the DNA. Here the sample has 2 million to 2.5 million clones; about 94% occur a single time. The ten biggest clones cover around 0.13% of the sample.

The TCR was taken from a man aged 18 to 29 in good health. Specimen: naive CD4+ T cells sorted from blood. What the cell subset or site label conveys for this sample: CD45RA+ positively selected. Here the chain combines TRBV7-9 and TRBJ2-4; no D gene can be assigned with confidence. DNA sequence: TGTGCCAGCAGCTCATCGGAAACCAAAAACATTCAGTACTTC. This yields the protein CASSSSETKNIQYF. The reference TRBV7-9 and TRBJ2-4 proteins fill in what lies around the CDR3, so the full variable domain reads DTGVSQNPRHKITKRGQNVTFRCDPISEHNRLYWYRQTLGQGPEFLTYFQNEAQLEKSRLLSDRFSAERPKGSFSTLEIQRTEQGDSAMYLCASSSSETKNIQYFGAGTRLSVL.